What follows is one T cell receptor (beta chain) and its context. This CDR3 is built from 14 residues. Germline V lookup: CDR1 SNHLY, CDR2 FYNNEI. The ends lost 6 bases at V and 7 bases at J; junction bases unmatched: 8. These data come from a study of neoadjuvant anti-PD-1 for oral cavity cancer. Using immunoSEQ multiplex PCR, the repertoire was profiled, and TCRdb retains in-frame clones only, with some absent. Of more than 6,500 clones listed, over 65% were seen once; the top ten hold under 3.5%. Here the sequenced sample was PBMCs, taken before nivolumab (anti-PD-1) treatment. The chain has TRBV2 and TRBJ2-3; 9 bases match TRBD2. The receptor comes from a person between 40 and 79 years old with oral cavity squamous cell carcinoma. CDR3 in DNA: TGTGCCAGCAGCTCCTGGCGGGGGGGTAATACGCAGTATTTT. It encodes CASSSWRGGNTQYF. Full variable domain (remainder filled in from reference TRBV2 and TRBJ2-3): EPEVTQTPSHQVTQMGQEVILRCVPISNHLYFYWYRQILGQKVEFLVSFYNNEISEKSEIFDDQFSVERPDGSNFTLKIRSTKLEDSAMYFCASSSWRGGNTQYFGPGTRLTVL.